This section outlines one T cell receptor (beta chain) sequence together with its context. This specimen belongs to a study of blood T cell repertoires in COVID-19. About the study: The United States, Italy and Spain provided the acute and convalescent COVID-19 samples. From T cells, B-cell-depleted T cells, or PBMCs came the material, which was cDNA or gDNA.

Trimming shortened V by 5 bases and J by 0 bases, and 8 bases separated the two germline ends. CDR1 and CDR2 (germline): MNHNY, SVGAGI (reference sequence). CDR3 length: 14 amino acids. Per the authors' pipeline: Reference gene primer amplification in the assay estimated nucleated cell counts. The data were produced by immunoSEQ multiplex PCR, yet TCRdb's version contains in-frame clones alone and is incomplete. The DNA gave D and trimming, while V, J and clone size come from that table. The repertoire holds some 220,000 clones, with nearly 90% as singletons. The TCR originated in a young woman who had recovered from COVID-19. This rearrangement joins TRBV6-6 to TRBJ1-3; D is ambiguous. What was sequenced was peripheral blood. DNA of the CDR3: TGTGCCAGCAGTCGGATGAGCTCTGGAAACACCATATATTTT. Protein product: CASSRMSSGNTIYF.